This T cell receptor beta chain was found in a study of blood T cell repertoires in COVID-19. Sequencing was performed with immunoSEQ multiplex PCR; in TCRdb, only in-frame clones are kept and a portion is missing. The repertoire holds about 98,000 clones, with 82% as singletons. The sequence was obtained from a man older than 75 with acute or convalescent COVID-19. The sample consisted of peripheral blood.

This CDR3 reads CASRKTRADTQYF. The CDR3 DNA is TGCGCCAGCAGAAAAACTAGGGCGGATACGCAGTATTTT. The rearrangement uses TRBV10-1 and TRBJ2-3; tentative D call: TRBD2 (5 bases). V was cut by 6 bases and J by 6 bases, with 13 bases left in between. This CDR3 comprises 13 residues. From germline, CDR1 is WNHNN and CDR2 SYGVQD (reference sequence).